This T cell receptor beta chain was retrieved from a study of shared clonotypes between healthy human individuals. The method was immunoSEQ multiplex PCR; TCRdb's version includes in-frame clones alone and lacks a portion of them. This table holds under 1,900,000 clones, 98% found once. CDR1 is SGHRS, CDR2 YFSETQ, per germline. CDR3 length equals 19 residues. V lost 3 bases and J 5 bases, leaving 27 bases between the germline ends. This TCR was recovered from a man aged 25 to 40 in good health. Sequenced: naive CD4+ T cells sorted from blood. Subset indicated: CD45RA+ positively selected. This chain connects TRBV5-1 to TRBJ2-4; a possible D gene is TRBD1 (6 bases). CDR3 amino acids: CASSSPSLDSFTFQNIQYF. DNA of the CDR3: TGCGCCAGCAGCTCGCCCTCGTTGGACAGCTTTACCTTCCAAAACATTCAGTACTTC.